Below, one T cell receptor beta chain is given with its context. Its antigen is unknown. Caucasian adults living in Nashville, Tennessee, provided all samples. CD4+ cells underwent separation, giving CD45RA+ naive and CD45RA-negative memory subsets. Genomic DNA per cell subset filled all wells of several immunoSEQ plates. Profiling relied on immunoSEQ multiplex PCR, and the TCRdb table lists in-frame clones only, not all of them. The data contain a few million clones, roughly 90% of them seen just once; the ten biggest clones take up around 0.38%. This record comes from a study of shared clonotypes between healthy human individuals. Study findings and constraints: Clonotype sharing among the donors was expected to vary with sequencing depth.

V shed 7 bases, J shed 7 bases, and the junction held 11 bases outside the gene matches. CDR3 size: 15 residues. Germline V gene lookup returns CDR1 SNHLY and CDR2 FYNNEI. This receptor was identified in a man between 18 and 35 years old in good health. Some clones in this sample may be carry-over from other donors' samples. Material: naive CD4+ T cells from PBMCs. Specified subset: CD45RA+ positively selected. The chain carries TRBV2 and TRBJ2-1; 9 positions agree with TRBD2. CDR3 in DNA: TGTGCCAGCACAAACTCGGGACTAGCTAGTAATGAGCAGTTCTTC. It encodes CASTNSGLASNEQFF.